Sequencing of this TCR beta chain was carried out in a study of blood T cell repertoires in COVID-19. For the study at large: T cells, B-cell-depleted T cells, or PBMCs supplied cDNA or gDNA.

In the study's own analysis: Estimation of nucleated cell counts relied on the amplification of reference gene primers. Method: immunoSEQ multiplex PCR; TCRdb's copy keeps in-frame clones and lacks some. V and J calls and clone size are those listed in that table; D and trimming were worked out from the DNA. This repertoire shows 300,000 or so clones, around 90% found once; its top ten account for around 3.5%. Sequencing used peripheral blood. This clonotype was sampled from a woman between 40 and 50 years old with acute or convalescent COVID-19.

The CDR3 is CASRSSSYNEQFF. The CDR3 DNA follows: TGTGCCAGCAGGTCGAGCTCCTACAATGAGCAGTTCTTC. The chain carries TRBV27 and TRBJ2-1; the D is unclear. V was shortened by 6 bases and J by 0 bases, with 6 bases between the two germline ends. Germline CDR1 and CDR2: MNHEY and SMNVEV (reference sequence). The CDR3 is 13 amino acids.